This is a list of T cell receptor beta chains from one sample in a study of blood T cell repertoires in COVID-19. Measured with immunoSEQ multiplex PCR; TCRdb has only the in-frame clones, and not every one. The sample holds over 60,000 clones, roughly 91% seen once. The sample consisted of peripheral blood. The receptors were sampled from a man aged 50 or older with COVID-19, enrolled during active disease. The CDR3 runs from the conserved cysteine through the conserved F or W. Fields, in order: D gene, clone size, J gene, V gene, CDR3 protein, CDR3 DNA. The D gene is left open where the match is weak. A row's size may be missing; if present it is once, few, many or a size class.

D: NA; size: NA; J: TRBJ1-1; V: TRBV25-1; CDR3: CASSESGGGTEAFF; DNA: TGTGCCAGCAGTGAATCCGGGGGAGGCACTGAAGCTTTCTTT
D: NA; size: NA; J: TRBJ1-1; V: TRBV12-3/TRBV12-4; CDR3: CASHTGSEAFF; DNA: TGTGCCAGCCACACAGGGTCTGAAGCTTTCTTT
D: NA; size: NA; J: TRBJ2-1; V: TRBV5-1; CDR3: CASSLAQGVVGEQFF; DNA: TGCGCCAGCAGCTTGGCACAGGGTGTGGTTGGTGAGCAGTTCTTC
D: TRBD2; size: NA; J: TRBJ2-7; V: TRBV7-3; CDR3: CASSPGLATYYEQYF; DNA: TGTGCCAGCAGCCCGGGACTAGCGACCTACTACGAGCAGTACTTC
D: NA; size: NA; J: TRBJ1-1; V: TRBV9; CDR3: CASSPQGFGTEAFF; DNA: TGTGCCAGCAGCCCCCAGGGCTTTGGCACTGAAGCTTTCTTT
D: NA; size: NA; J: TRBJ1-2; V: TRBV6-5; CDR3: CASSPPERSLYGYTF; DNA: TGTGCCAGCAGTCCCCCGGAGCGGTCCCTCTATGGCTACACCTTC
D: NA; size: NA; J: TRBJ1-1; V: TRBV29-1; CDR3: CSVERGRADTEAFF; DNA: TGCAGCGTTGAAAGAGGGAGGGCCGACACTGAAGCTTTCTTT
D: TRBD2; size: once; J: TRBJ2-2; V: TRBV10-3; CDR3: CAILAGVNTGELFF; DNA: TGTGCCATACTAGCGGGAGTGAACACCGGGGAGCTGTTTTTT
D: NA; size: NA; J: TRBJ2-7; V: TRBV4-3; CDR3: CASFSRTRGPHLPTPYEQYF; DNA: TGCGCCAGCTTCTCGCGTACCAGGGGTCCCCACCTCCCTACCCCCTACGAGCAGTACTTC
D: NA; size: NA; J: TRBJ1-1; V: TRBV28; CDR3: CASSRQDSRNTEAFF; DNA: TGTGCCAGCAGTCGTCAGGACAGCCGAAACACTGAAGCTTTCTTT
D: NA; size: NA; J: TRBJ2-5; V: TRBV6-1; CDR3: CASSDITGLETQYF; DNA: TGTGCCAGCAGTGACATAACAGGGTTGGAGACCCAGTACTTC
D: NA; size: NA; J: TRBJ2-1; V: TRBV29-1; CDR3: CSVPGLGSGNEQFF; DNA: TGCAGCGTTCCCGGGTTGGGGAGTGGCAATGAGCAGTTCTTC
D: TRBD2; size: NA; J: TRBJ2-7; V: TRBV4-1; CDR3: CASSQRAGTSSYEQYF; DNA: TGCGCCAGCAGCCAACGAGCTGGGACTAGCTCCTACGAGCAGTACTTC
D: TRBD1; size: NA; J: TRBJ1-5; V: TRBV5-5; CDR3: CASSLGTGGNQPQHF; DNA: TGTGCCAGCAGCTTGGGGACAGGGGGCAATCAGCCCCAGCATTTT
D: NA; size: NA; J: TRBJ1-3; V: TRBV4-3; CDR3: CASSPGGGNTIYF; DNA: TGCGCCAGCAGCCCCGGGGGAGGAAACACCATATATTTT
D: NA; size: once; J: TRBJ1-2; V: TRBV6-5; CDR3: CASSTTGSYGYTF; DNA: TGTGCCAGCAGTACGACAGGTAGCTATGGCTACACCTTC
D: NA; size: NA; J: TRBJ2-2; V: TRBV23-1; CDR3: CASRPSGPNTGELFF; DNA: TGCGCCAGCAGACCCAGCGGACCCAACACCGGGGAGCTGTTTTTT
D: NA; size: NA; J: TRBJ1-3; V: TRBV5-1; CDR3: CASFSSPGPGNTIYF; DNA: TGCGCCAGCTTTTCCTCTCCAGGGCCAGGAAACACCATATATTTT
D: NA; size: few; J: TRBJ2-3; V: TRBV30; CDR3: CAWSTERVGQYF; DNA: TGTGCCTGGAGTACCGAGCGGGTTGGGCAGTATTTT
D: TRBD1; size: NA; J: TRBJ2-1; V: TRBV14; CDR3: CASSPAGQGHNEQFF; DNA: TGTGCCAGCAGCCCAGCGGGACAGGGGCACAATGAGCAGTTCTTC
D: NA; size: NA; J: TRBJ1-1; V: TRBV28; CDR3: CASSPNRGAFF; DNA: TGTGCCAGCAGTCCCAATCGGGGGGCTTTCTTT
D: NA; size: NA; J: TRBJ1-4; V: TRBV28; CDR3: CASSFSQGVEKLFF; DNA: TGTGCCAGCAGTTTTAGTCAGGGCGTTGAAAAACTGTTTTTT
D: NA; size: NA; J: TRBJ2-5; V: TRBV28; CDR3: CASSLGGQETQYF; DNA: TGTGCCAGCAGTTTAGGGGGGCAAGAGACCCAGTACTTC
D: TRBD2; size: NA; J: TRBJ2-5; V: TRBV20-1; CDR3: CSASWVLAGYQETQYF; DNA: TGCAGTGCTAGTTGGGTACTAGCGGGCTACCAAGAGACCCAGTACTTC
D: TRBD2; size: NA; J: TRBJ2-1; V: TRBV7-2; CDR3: CASSPQRGNTYNEQFF; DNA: TGTGCCAGCAGCCCCCAGCGGGGTAACACCTACAATGAGCAGTTCTTC
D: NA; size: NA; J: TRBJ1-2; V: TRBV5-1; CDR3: CASSLGVLGQRGYTF; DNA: TGCGCCAGCAGCTTGGGGGTGTTAGGCCAGAGGGGCTACACCTTC
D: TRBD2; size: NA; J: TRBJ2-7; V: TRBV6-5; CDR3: CASGASGTYEQYF; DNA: TGTGCCAGCGGAGCTAGCGGTACCTACGAGCAGTACTTC
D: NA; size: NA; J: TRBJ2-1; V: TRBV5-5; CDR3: CASSFRQGAGDEQFF; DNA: TGTGCCAGCAGCTTTCGGCAGGGGGCGGGAGATGAGCAGTTCTTC
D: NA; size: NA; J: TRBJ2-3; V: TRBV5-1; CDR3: CASSPLDSTDTQYF; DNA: TGCGCCAGCAGCCCTCTGGACTCCACAGATACGCAGTATTTT
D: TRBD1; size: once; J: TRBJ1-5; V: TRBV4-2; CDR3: CASSQRGGQVNQPQHF; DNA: TGTGCCAGCAGCCAAAGGGGGGGACAGGTCAATCAGCCCCAGCATTTT
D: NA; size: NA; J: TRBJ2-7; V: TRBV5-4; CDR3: CASSFRRTSSPSYEQYF; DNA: TGTGCCAGCAGCTTCCGCCGTACTAGCTCTCCATCCTACGAGCAGTACTTC